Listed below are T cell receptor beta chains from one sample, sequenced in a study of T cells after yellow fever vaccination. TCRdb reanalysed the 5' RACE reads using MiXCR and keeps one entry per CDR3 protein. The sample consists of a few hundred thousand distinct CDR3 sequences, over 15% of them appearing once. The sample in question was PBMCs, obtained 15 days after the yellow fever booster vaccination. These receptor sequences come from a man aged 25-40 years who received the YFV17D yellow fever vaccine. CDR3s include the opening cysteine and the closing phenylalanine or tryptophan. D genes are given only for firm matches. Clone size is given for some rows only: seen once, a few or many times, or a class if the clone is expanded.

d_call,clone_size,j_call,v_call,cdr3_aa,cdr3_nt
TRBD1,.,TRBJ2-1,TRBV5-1,CASSPPGQYNEQFF,TGCGCCAGCAGCCCTCCGGGACAGTACAATGAGCAGTTCTTC
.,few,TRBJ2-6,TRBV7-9,CASSLNGPSGANVLTF,TGTGCCAGCAGCTTAAACGGGCCCTCTGGGGCCAACGTCCTGACTTTC
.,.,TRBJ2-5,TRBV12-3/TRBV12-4,CASSLALAVPSETQYF,TGTGCCAGCAGTTTAGCGCTGGCGGTTCCTTCGGAGACCCAGTACTTC
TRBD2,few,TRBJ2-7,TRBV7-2,CASSTGTSSVNEQYF,TGTGCCAGCAGCACCGGGACTAGCAGTGTTAACGAGCAGTACTTC
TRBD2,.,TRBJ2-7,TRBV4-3,CASSQAPGGTYEQYF,TGCGCCAGCAGCCAAGCCCCGGGGGGAACCTACGAGCAGTACTTC
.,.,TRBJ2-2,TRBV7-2,CASSLRGGYTGELFF,TGTGCCAGCAGCTTAAGGGGGGGCTACACCGGGGAGCTGTTTTTT
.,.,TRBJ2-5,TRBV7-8,CASRGSLNLRETQYF,TGTGCCAGCAGAGGATCCCTAAACCTACGAGAGACCCAGTACTTC
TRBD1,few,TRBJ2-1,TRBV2,CASSGQGVEQFF,TGTGCCAGCAGTGGACAGGGGGTTGAGCAGTTCTTC
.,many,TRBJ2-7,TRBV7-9,CALEGAYEQYF,TGTGCTCTCGAGGGGGCCTACGAGCAGTACTTC
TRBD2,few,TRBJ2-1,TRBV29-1,CSVSSGGYNEQFF,TGCAGCGTTTCTAGCGGGGGTTACAATGAGCAGTTCTTC
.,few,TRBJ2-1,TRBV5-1,CASSSRGGGRLYEQFF,TGCGCCAGCAGCTCTCGAGGGGGCGGGAGGTTGTATGAGCAGTTCTTC
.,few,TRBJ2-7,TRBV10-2,CASSIGTDSYEQYF,TGCGCCAGCAGTATCGGGACCGATTCCTACGAGCAGTACTTC
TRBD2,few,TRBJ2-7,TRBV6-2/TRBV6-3,CASSPPRGSGSSYEQYF,TGTGCCAGCAGTCCCCCCCGGGGTAGCGGGAGCTCCTACGAGCAGTACTTC
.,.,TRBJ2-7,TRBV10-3,CAISVGDGYEQYF,TGTGCCATCAGTGTCGGGGACGGATACGAGCAGTACTTC
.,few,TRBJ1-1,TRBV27,CASMVGGLRGTEAFF,TGTGCCAGCATGGTTGGGGGGCTGAGGGGCACTGAAGCTTTCTTT
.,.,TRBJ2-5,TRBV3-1,CASSQESKTQYF,TGTGCCAGCAGCCAAGAAAGTAAGACCCAGTACTTC
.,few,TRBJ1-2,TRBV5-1,CASSLAVLGDGYTF,TGCGCCAGCAGCTTGGCCGTCTTAGGTGATGGCTACACCTTC
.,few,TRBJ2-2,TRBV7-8,CASSGATGELFF,TGTGCCAGCAGCGGTGCCACCGGGGAGCTGTTTTTT
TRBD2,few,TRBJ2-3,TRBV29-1,CSVEWTSGRVTDTQYF,TGCAGCGTAGAATGGACTAGCGGGAGAGTCACAGATACGCAGTATTTT
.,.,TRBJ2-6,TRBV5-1,CASSLSRLNVLTF,TGCGCCAGCAGCTTGTCAAGGCTCAACGTCCTGACTTTC
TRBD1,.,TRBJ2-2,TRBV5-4,CATPDRGTGELFF,TGTGCCACTCCCGACAGGGGCACCGGGGAGCTGTTTTTT
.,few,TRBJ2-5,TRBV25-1,CASSEGLGTQYF,TGTGCCAGCAGTGAAGGGTTGGGGACCCAGTACTTC
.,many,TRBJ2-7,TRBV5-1,CASSPGSQGYEQYF,TGCGCCAGCAGCCCCGGGTCGCAAGGCTACGAGCAGTACTTC
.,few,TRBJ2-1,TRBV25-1,CASSGVRQHEQFF,TGTGCCAGCAGTGGGGTGAGACAGCATGAGCAGTTCTTC
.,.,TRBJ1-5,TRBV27,CASARAGQPQHF,TGTGCCAGCGCCCGGGCGGGTCAGCCCCAGCATTTT
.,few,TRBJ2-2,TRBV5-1,CASSLLGVLDTGELFF,TGCGCCAGCAGCTTGCTAGGGGTTCTGGACACCGGGGAGCTGTTTTTT
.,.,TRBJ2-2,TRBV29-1,CSTRVSGSTGELFF,TGCAGCACGAGGGTGAGCGGGTCCACCGGGGAGCTGTTTTTT
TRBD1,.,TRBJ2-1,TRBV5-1,CASSLEGDRGHEQFF,TGCGCCAGCAGCTTGGAAGGGGACAGGGGGCATGAGCAGTTCTTC
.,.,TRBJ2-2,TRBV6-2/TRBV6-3,CATRTAGTGELFF,TGTGCCACCCGGACAGCGGGGACCGGGGAGCTGTTTTTT
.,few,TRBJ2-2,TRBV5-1,CASSLSANTGELFF,TGCGCCAGCAGCTTGTCGGCTAACACCGGGGAGCTGTTTTTT
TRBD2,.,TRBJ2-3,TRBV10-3,CAISEGIGAGDSDTQYF,TGTGCCATCAGCGAAGGTATTGGAGCGGGAGATTCAGATACGCAGTATTTT
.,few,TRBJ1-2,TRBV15,CATSRDPGVYYGYTF,TGTGCCACCAGCAGAGATCCTGGGGTATACTATGGCTACACCTTC
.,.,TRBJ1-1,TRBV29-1,CSAPGSTEAFF,TGCAGCGCCCCGGGGAGCACTGAAGCTTTCTTT
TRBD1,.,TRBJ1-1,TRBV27,CASSWTGGAWTEAFF,TGTGCCAGCAGTTGGACAGGGGGCGCCTGGACTGAAGCTTTCTTT
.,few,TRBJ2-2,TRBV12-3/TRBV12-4,CASSPGENGELFF,TGTGCCAGCAGTCCAGGGGAGAACGGGGAGCTGTTTTTT
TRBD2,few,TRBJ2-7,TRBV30,CAWSITGTTTYEQYF,TGTGCCTGGAGTATAACCGGGACTACTACCTACGAGCAGTACTTC
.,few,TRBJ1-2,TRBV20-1,CSAARVGSYGYTF,TGCAGTGCTGCCCGGGTGGGTAGCTATGGCTACACCTTC
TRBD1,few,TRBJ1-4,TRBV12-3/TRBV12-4,CASRPTGGSNEKLFF,TGTGCCAGCAGGCCTACAGGGGGGTCTAATGAAAAACTGTTTTTT
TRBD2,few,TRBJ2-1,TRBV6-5,CASSYTYPSPRTSGNEQFF,TGTGCCAGCAGTTACACCTACCCCTCCCCGAGGACTAGCGGTAATGAGCAGTTCTTC
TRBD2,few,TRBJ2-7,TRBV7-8,CASSLLFASGNYEQYF,TGTGCCAGCAGCTTATTATTTGCTAGCGGGAACTACGAGCAGTACTTC
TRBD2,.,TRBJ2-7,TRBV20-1,CSARLAGWALQYF,TGCAGTGCTAGGCTAGCGGGGTGGGCTCTGCAGTACTTC
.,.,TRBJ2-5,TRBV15,CATSRGLGYQETQYF,TGTGCCACCAGCAGAGGACTAGGGTACCAAGAGACCCAGTACTTC
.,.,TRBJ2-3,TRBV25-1,CASSGDNRDTQYF,TGTGCCAGCAGTGGAGATAATAGGGATACGCAGTATTTT
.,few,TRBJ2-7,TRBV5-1,CASSSAGLLPTYF,TGCGCCAGCTCCTCCGCGGGGCTCCTTCCTACGTACTTC
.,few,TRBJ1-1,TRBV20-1,CSASYDTEAFF,TGCAGTGCCTCGTACGACACTGAAGCTTTCTTT
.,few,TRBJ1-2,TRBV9,CASSTGASGYTF,TGTGCCAGCAGCACCGGGGCGAGCGGCTACACCTTC